This T cell receptor (beta chain) was observed in a study of OX40 agonist ivuxolimab in advanced cancers. Study-wide background: All patients had ivuxolimab intravenously every 2 weeks at 0.01 to 10 mg/kg. Patients in dose escalation had liver, melanoma, kidney or head and neck cancers.

General observations from the study: More expanded clones were found, on average, in CD8+ than in CD4+ T cells.

V shed 0 bases and J 0 bases; nucleotides not matched to a gene: 10. CDR1 and CDR2 from the germline V gene are ENHRY and SYGVKD. The CDR3 is 20 residues long. As concerns this clone: The antigen remains undetermined.

Only in-frame clones appear in the TCRdb table, and some are missing; sequencing was by immunoSEQ multiplex PCR. This table holds some 80,000 clones, around nine tenths found once. The sequences come from CD4+ or CD8+ T cells sorted from blood, collected in a trial of the OX40 agonist ivuxolimab. The chain recombines TRBV10-3 with TRBJ2-6; TRBD2 matches at 8 bases. The sequence was obtained from an adult with an advanced solid tumor such as melanoma, head and neck, liver or kidney cancer. The CDR3 coding sequence is TGTGCCATCAGTGAGTCGGGGGTGGGGCTAGCGGGCTCTGGGGCCAACGTCCTGACTTTC. It codes for CAISESGVGLAGSGANVLTF.